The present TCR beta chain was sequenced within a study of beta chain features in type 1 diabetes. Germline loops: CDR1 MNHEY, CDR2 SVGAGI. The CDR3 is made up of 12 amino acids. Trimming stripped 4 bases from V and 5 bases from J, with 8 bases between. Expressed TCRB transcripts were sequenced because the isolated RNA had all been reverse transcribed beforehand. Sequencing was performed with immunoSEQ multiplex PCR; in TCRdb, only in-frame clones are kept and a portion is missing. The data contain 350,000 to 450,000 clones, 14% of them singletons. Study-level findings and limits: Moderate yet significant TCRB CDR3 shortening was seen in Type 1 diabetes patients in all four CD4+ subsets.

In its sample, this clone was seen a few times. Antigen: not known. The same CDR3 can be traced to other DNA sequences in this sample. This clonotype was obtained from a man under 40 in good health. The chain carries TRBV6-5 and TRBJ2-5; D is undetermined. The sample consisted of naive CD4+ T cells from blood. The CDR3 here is CASSSSGETQYF. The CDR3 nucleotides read TGTGCCAGCAGTTCGTCTGGGGAGACCCAGTACTTC.